A selection of T cell receptor beta chains follows, all from one sample in a study of beta chain features in type 1 diabetes. Data came from immunoSEQ multiplex PCR; TCRdb stores just in-frame clones and leaves some out. The table shows about 660,000 clones, with about 14% occurring only once. Sequencing used naive CD4+ T cells from blood. The receptor source for this set is a man in his late teens or twenties with type 1 diabetes. Both conserved end residues are trimmed from each CDR3. D genes are given only for firm matches. Expanded clones are given a class, and other clones once, few, many or no size at all.

D: NA
size: few
J: TRBJ2-2
V: TRBV6-1
CDR3: ASSKTPRSTGELF

D: NA
size: NA
J: TRBJ2-5
V: TRBV28
CDR3: ASSLSGGRETQY

D: NA
size: NA
J: TRBJ2-2
V: TRBV5-1
CDR3: ASSLETGESGELF

D: TRBD1
size: NA
J: TRBJ2-5
V: TRBV11-2
CDR3: ASSTGTGVEKTQY

D: NA
size: NA
J: TRBJ2-5
V: TRBV4-2
CDR3: ASSQDWGQETQY

D: TRBD1
size: few
J: TRBJ1-2
V: TRBV20-1
CDR3: RPGGFGYT

D: NA
size: few
J: TRBJ2-7
V: TRBV4-1
CDR3: ASSQPARNREQY

D: NA
size: NA
J: TRBJ1-4
V: TRBV30
CDR3: AWSVGSFNEKLF

D: NA
size: few
J: TRBJ1-1
V: TRBV29-1
CDR3: SVDWGADGGRVNTEAF

D: NA
size: few
J: TRBJ1-2
V: TRBV9
CDR3: ASSPDPNYGYT

D: NA
size: few
J: TRBJ2-5
V: TRBV25-1
CDR3: ASSYGGRETQY

D: NA
size: NA
J: TRBJ1-2
V: TRBV6-5
CDR3: ASSYGGANYGYT

D: TRBD1
size: NA
J: TRBJ2-7
V: TRBV2
CDR3: ASSGQGLDEQY

D: NA
size: NA
J: TRBJ2-1
V: TRBV7-2
CDR3: ASNLGPIGQF

D: TRBD1
size: NA
J: TRBJ2-1
V: TRBV11-3
CDR3: ASSTGAYNEQF

D: NA
size: few
J: TRBJ1-2
V: TRBV9
CDR3: ASSVVSSGYT

D: NA
size: few
J: TRBJ1-2
V: TRBV10-3
CDR3: AISESKGSAGYT

D: TRBD1
size: few
J: TRBJ1-2
V: TRBV9
CDR3: ASSVDGTAGYGYT

D: NA
size: NA
J: TRBJ2-5
V: TRBV7-3
CDR3: ASSLQGYQETQY

D: TRBD1
size: NA
J: TRBJ1-5
V: TRBV7-8
CDR3: ASSLGGRGNQPQH

D: TRBD2
size: few
J: TRBJ2-1
V: TRBV11-2
CDR3: ASSTRLAGEKGYNEQF

D: NA
size: few
J: TRBJ2-5
V: TRBV9
CDR3: ASSVGGRETQY

D: NA
size: NA
J: TRBJ2-7
V: TRBV5-1
CDR3: ASSPGQTYEQY

D: NA
size: NA
J: TRBJ2-7
V: TRBV11-1
CDR3: ASSLTGLAPEQY

D: TRBD1
size: NA
J: TRBJ2-5
V: TRBV19
CDR3: ASSSDDRGGSWQETQY

D: NA
size: few
J: TRBJ1-3
V: TRBV5-4
CDR3: ASSGTGTGNTIY

D: TRBD2
size: few
J: TRBJ2-7
V: TRBV28
CDR3: ASSSPGLAYEQY

D: NA
size: few
J: TRBJ2-7
V: TRBV7-2
CDR3: ASSFRGLSPYEQY

D: NA
size: few
J: TRBJ1-2
V: TRBV15
CDR3: ATSRERLGYT

D: NA
size: NA
J: TRBJ2-3
V: TRBV9
CDR3: ASSATTDTQY

D: NA
size: NA
J: TRBJ1-5
V: TRBV4-3
CDR3: ASSQDRAFNQPQH

D: NA
size: few
J: TRBJ1-1
V: TRBV5-1
CDR3: ASSPQGLNTEAF

D: TRBD1
size: NA
J: TRBJ2-3
V: TRBV29-1
CDR3: SGQGETGISDTQY

D: TRBD2
size: NA
J: TRBJ2-1
V: TRBV7-9
CDR3: ASSRSGSSYNEQF

D: NA
size: few
J: TRBJ2-1
V: TRBV6-6
CDR3: ASRTGNNEQF

D: NA
size: few
J: TRBJ2-7
V: TRBV10-3
CDR3: AISGSMEQY

D: NA
size: few
J: TRBJ2-2
V: TRBV7-2
CDR3: ASSLRQPNTGELF

D: NA
size: NA
J: TRBJ1-2
V: TRBV7-9
CDR3: ASSKDRDYGYT

D: NA
size: few
J: TRBJ2-4
V: TRBV4-3
CDR3: ASSTQGYNIQY

D: NA
size: few
J: TRBJ2-5
V: TRBV28
CDR3: ASSLPGLGETQY